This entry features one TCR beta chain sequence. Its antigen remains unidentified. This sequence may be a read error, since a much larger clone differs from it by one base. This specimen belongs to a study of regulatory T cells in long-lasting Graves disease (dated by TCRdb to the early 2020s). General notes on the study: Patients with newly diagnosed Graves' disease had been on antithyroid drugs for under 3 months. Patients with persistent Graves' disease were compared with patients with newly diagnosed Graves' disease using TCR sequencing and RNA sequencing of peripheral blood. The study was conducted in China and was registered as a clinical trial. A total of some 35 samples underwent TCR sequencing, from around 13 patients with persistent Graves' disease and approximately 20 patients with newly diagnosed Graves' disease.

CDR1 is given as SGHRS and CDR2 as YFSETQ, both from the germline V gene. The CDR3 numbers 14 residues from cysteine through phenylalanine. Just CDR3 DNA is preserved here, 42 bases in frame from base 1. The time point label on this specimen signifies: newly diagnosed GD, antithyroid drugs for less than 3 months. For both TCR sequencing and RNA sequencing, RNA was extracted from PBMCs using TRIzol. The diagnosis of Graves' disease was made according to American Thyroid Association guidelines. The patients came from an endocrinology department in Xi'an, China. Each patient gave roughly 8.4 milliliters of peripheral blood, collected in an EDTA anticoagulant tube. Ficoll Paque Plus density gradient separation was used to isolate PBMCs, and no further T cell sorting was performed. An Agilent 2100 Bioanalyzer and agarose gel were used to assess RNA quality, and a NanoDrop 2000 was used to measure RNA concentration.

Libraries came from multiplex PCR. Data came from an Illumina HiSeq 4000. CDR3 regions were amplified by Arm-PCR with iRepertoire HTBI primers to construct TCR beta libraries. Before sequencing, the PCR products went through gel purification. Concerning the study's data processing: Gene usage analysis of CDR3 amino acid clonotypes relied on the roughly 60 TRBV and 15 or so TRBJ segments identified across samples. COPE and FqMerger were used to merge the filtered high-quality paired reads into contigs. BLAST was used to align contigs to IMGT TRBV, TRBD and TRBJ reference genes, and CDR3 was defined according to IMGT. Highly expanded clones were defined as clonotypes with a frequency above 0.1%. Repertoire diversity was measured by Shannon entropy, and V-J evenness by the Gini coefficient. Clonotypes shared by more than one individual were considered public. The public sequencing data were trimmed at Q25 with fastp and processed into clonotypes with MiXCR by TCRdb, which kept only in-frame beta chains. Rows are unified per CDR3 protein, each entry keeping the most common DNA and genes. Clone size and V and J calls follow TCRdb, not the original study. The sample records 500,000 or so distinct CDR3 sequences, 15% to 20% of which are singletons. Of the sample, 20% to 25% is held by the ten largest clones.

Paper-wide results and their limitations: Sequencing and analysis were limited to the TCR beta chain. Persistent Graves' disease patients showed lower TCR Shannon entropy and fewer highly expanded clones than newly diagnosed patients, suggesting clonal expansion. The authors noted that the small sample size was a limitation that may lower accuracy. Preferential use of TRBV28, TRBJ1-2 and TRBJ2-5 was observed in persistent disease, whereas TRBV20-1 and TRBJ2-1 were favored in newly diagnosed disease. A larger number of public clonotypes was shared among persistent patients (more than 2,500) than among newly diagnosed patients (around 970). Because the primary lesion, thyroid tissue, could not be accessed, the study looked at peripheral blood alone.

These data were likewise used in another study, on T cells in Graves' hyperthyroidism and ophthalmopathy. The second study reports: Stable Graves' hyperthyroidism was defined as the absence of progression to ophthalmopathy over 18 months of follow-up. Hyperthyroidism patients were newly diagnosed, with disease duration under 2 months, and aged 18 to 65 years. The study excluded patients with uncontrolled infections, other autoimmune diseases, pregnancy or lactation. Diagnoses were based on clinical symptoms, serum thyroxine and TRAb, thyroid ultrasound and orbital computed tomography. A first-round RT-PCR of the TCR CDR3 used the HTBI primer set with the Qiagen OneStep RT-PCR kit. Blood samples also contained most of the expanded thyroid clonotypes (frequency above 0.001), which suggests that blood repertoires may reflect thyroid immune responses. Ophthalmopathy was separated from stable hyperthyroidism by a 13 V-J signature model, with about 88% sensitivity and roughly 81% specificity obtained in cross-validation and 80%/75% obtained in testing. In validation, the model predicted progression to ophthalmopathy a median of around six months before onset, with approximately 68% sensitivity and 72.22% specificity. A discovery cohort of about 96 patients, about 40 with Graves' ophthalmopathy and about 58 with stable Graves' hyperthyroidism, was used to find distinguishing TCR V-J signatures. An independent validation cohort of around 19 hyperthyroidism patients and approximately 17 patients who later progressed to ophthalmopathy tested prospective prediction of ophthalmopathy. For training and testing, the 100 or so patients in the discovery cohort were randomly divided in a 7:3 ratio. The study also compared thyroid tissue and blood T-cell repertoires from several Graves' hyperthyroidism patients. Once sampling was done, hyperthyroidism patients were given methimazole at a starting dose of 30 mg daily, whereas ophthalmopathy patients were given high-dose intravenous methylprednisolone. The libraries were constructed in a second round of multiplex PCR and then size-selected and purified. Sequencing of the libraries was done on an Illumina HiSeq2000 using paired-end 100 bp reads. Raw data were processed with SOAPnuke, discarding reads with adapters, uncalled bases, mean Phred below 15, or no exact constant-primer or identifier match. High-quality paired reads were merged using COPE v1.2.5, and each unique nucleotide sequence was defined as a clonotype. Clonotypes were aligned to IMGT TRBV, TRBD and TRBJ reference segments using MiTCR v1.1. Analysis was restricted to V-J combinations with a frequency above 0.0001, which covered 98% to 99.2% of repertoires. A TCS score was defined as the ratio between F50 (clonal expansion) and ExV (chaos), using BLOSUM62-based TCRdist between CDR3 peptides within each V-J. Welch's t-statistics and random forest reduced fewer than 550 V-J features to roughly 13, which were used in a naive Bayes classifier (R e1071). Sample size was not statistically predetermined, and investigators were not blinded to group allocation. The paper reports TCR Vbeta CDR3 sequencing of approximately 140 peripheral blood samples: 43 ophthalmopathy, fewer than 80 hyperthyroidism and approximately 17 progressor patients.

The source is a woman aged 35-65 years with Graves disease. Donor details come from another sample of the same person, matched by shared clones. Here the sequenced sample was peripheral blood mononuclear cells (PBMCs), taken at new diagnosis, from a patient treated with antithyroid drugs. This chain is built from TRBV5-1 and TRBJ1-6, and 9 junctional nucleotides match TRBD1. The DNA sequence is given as TGCGCCAACAGCTTGGGACAGGGTTATTCACCCCTCCACTTT. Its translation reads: CANSLGQGYSPLHF.